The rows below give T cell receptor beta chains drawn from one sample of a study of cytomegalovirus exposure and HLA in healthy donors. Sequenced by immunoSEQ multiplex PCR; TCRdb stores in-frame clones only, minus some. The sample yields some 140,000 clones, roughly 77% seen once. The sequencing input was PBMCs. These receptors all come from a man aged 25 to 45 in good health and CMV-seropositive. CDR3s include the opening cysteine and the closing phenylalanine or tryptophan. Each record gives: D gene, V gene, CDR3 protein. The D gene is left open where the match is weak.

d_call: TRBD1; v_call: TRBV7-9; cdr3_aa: CASSTRTGPYEQYF
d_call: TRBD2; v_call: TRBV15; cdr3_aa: CATSRPQARTRAETQYF
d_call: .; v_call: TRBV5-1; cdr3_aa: CASSSGSAYEDEKLFF
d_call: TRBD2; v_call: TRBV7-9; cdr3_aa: CASSLRGRGDNEQFF
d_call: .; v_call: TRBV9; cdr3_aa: CASSPSLSGYTDTQYF
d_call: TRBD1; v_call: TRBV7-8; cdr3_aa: CASSKDRGASYNEQFF
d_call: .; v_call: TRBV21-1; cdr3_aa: CASSNFRGPTTDTQYF
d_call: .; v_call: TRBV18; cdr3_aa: CASSPDRYTEAFF
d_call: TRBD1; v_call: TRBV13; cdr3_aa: CASSLETGGSSYEQYF
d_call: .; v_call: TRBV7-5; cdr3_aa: CARSWKTGGNEQFF
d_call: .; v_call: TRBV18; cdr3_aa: CASSPRRGGVEETQYF
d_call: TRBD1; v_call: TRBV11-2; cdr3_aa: CASSRTGRNQPQHF
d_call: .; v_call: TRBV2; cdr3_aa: CASSDTNQPQHF
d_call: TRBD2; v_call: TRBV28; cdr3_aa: CASTRTSGSGNEQFF
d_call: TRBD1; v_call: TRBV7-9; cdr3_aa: CASSLQVRQGSYEQYF
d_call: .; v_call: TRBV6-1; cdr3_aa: CASSGDTYEQYF
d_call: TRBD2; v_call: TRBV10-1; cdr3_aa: CASSERHITSGSRTSYEQYF
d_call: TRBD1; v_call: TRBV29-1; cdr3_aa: CSFGDRGYGYTF
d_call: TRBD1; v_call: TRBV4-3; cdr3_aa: CASSQGGQGHYEQYF
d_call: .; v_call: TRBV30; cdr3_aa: CAWGGQLQTEAFF
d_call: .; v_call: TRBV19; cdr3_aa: CASSGGMNTEAFF
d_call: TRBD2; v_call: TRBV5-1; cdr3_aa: CASSPGEGSTDTQYF
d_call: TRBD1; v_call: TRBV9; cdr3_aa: CASSVGQGGTGTQYF
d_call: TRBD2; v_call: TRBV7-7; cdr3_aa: CASSPNSGGHNEQFF
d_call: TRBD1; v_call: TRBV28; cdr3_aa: CASSLPGTGGLKQPQHF
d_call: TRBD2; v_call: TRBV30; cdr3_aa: CAWDSGTFSEQYF
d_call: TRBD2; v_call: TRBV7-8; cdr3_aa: CASSLETSGRQTQYF
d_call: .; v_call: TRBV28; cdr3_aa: CASQTGHYGYTF
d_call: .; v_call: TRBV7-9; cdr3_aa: CASSLFYIARSPLHF